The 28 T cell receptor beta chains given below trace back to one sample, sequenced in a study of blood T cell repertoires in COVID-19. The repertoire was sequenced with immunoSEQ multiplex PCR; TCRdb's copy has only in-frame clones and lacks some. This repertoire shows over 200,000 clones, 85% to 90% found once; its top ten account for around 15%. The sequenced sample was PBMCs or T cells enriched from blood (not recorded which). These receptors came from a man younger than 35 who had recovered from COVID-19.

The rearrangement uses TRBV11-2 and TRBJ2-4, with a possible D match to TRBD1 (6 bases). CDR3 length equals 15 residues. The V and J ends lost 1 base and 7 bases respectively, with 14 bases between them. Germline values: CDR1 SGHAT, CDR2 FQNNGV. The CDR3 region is CASSLGPWQGNIQYF. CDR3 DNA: TGTGCCAGCAGCTTAGGGCCCTGGCAGGGGAACATTCAGTACTTC.

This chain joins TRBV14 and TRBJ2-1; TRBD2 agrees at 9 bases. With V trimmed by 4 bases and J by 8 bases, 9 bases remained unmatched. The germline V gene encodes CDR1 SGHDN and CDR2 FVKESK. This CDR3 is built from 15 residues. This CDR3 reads CASSLWREGRDEQFF. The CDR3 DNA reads TGTGCCAGCAGCCTTTGGCGGGAGGGCCGGGATGAGCAGTTCTTC.

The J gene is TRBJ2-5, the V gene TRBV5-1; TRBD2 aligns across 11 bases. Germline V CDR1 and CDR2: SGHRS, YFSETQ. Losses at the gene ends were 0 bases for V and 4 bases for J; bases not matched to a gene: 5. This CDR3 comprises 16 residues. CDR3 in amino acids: CASSLASLAGVETQYF. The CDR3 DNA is TGCGCCAGCAGCTTGGCCTCACTAGCGGGAGTAGAGACCCAGTACTTC.

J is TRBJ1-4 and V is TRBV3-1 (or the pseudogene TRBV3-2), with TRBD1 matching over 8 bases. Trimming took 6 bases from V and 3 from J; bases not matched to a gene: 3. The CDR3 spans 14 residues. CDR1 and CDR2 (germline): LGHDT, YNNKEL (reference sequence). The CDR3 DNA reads TGTGCCAGCAGGTCACAGGGGGCTAATGAAAAACTGTTTTTT. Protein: CASRSQGANEKLFF.

CDR3 DNA: TGTGCCAGCTTCTCGACGGGGGCCTATAATTCACCCCTCCACTTT. It translates to CASFSTGAYNSPLHF. This chain connects TRBV28 to TRBJ1-6; a weak D match, TRBD1 (5 bases). This CDR3 has 15 residues. V lost 8 bases and J 2 bases, leaving 13 bases between the germline ends. Germline CDR1 and CDR2: MDHEN and SYDVKM.

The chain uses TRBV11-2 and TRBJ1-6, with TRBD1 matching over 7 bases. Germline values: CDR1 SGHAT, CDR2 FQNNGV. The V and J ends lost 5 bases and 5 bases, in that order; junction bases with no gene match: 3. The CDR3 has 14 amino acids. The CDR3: CASSPQGDNSPLHF. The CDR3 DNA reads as TGTGCCAGCAGCCCCCAGGGGGATAATTCACCCCTCCACTTT.

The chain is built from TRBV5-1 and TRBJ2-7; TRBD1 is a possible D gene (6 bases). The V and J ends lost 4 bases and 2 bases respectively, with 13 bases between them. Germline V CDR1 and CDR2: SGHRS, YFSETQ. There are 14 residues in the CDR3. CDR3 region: CASSLETGPYEQYF. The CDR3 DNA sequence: TGCGCCAGCAGCCTGGAGACAGGTCCCTACGAGCAGTACTTC.

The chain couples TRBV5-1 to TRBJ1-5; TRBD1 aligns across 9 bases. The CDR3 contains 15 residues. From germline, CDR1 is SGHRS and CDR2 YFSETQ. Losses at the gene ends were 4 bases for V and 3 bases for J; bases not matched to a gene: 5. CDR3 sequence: CASSRTGDDNQPQHF. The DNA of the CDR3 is TGCGCCAGCAGCCGGACAGGGGACGACAATCAGCCCCAGCATTTT.

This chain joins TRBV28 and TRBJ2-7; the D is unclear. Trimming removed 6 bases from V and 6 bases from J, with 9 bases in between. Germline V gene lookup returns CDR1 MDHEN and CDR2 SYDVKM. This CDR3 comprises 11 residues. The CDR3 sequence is CASRTRFEQYF. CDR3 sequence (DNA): TGTGCCAGCAGGACTCGCTTCGAGCAGTACTTC.

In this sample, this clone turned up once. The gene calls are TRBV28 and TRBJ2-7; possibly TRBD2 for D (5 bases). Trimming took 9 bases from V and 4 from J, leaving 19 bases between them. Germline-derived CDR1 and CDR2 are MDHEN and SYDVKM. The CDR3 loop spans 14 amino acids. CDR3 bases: TGTGCCAGTCGGGGTGTTGGGAGAGCGTACGAGCAGTACTTC. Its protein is CASRGVGRAYEQYF.

The CDR3 loop reads CASSGLAGGTYEQYF. DNA of the CDR3: TGTGCCAGTAGTGGTCTGGCGGGAGGAACCTACGAGCAGTACTTC. The chain employs TRBV19 and TRBJ2-7; 8 bases fit TRBD2. The V gene's germline CDR1 is LNHDA and CDR2 SQIVND (reference sequence). The J segment lost 2 bases and the V segment lost 5 bases, leaving 8 bases of the junction unmatched. This CDR3 comprises 15 residues. Full variable domain (rest looked up from reference TRBV19 and TRBJ2-7): DGGITQSPKYLFRKEGQNVTLSCEQNLNHDAMYWYRQDPGQGLRLIYYSQIVNDFQKGDIAEGYSVSREKKESFPLTVTSAQKNPTAFYLCASSGLAGGTYEQYFGPGTRLTVT.

The CDR3 loop reads CASSLYREVLDEQFF. The CDR3 coding sequence is TGTGCCAGCAGTTTATATCGGGAGGTTTTGGATGAGCAGTTCTTC. This chain joins TRBV28 and TRBJ2-1; 7 positions match TRBD2. V gave up 1 base and J gave up 8 bases; unmatched junction bases: 8. In germline, CDR1 is MDHEN, CDR2 SYDVKM. This CDR3 is 15 amino acids long.

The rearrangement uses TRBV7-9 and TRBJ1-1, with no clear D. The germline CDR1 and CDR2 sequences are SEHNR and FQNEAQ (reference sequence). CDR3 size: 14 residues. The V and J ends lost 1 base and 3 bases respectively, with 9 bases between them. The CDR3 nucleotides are TGTGCCAGCAGCTTAGGAGGGCTCGACACTGAAGCTTTCTTT. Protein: CASSLGGLDTEAFF.

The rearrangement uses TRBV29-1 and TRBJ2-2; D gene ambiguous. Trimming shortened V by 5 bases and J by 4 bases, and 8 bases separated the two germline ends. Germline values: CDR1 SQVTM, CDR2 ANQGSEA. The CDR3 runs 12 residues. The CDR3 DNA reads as TGCAGCGTTAGCATCGGCACCGGGGAGCTGTTTTTT. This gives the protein CSVSIGTGELFF.

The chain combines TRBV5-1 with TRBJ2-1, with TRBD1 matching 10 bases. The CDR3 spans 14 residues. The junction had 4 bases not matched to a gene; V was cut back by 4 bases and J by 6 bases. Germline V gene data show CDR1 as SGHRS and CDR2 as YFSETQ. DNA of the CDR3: TGCGCCAGCAGCGTCGGACAGGGGGGCAATGAGCAGTTCTTC. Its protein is CASSVGQGGNEQFF.

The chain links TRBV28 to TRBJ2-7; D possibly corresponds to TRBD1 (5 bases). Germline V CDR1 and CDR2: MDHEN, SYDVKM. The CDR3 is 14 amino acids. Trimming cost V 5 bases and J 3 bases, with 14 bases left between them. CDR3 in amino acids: CASSQQVYGYEQYF. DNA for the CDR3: TGTGCCAGCAGTCAACAGGTATACGGCTACGAGCAGTACTTC. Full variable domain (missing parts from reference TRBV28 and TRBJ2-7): DVKVTQSSRYLVKRTGEKVFLECVQDMDHENMFWYRQDPGLGLRLIYFSYDVKMKEKGDIPEGYSVSREKKERFSLILESASTNQTSMYLCASSQQVYGYEQYFGPGTRLTVT.

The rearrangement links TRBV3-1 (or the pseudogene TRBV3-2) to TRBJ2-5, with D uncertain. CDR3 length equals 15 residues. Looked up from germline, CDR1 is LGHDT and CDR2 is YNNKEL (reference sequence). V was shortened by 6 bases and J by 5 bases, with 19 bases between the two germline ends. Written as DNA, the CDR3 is TGTGCCAGCAGTCAATCATCCGGAGTTGGGGAGACCCAGTACTTC. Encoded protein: CASSQSSGVGETQYF.

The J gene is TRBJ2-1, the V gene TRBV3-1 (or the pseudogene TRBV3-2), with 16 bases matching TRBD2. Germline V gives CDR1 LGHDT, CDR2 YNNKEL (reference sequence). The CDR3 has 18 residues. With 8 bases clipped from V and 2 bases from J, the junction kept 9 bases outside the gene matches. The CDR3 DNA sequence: TGTGCCAGCCTCACCGGGACTAGCGGGAGGGCCGCCTACAATGAGCAGTTCTTC. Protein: CASLTGTSGRAAYNEQFF.

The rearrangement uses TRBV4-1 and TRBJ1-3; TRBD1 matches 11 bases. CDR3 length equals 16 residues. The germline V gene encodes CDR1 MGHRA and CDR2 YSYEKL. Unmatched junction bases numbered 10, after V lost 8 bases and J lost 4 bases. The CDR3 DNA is TGCGCCAGCGGACCGATGGGACAGGGGGGCGGAAACACCATATATTTT. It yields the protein CASGPMGQGGGNTIYF.

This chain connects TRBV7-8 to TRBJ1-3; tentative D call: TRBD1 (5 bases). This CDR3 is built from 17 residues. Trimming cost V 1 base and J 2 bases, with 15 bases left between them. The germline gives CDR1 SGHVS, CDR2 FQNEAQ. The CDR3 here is CASSLVGPGFPGNTIYF. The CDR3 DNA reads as TGTGCCAGCAGCTTAGTGGGCCCAGGGTTCCCTGGAAACACCATATATTTT.

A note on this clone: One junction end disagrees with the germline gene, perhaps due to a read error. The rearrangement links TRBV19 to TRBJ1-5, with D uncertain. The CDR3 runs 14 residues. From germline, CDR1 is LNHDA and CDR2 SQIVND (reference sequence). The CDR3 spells CTSKAEGINQPQHF. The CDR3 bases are TGTACCAGTAAGGCGGAGGGCATTAATCAGCCCCAGCATTTT.

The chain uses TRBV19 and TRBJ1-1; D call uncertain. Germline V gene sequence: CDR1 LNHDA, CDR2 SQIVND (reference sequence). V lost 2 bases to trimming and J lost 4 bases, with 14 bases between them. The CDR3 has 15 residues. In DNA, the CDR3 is TGTGCCAGTAGTATATACGCAGTTCCGGGCACTGAAGCTTTCTTT. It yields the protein CASSIYAVPGTEAFF. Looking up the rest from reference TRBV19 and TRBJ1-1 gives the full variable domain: DGGITQSPKYLFRKEGQNVTLSCEQNLNHDAMYWYRQDPGQGLRLIYYSQIVNDFQKGDIAEGYSVSREKKESFPLTVTSAQKNPTAFYLCASSIYAVPGTEAFFGQGTRLTVV.

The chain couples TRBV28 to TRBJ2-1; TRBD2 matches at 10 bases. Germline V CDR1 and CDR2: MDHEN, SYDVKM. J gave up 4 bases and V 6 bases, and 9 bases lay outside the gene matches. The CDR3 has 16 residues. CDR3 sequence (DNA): TGTGCCAGCAGGCCCATACTAGCGGGGATATACAATGAGCAGTTCTTC. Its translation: CASRPILAGIYNEQFF.

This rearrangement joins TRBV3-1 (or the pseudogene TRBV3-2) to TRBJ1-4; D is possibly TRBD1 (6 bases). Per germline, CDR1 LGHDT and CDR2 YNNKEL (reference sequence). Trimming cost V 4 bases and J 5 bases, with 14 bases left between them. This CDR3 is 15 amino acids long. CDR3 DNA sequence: TGTGCCAGCAGCCGCTCCGGGACACCGAATGAAAAACTGTTTTTT. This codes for CASSRSGTPNEKLFF.

CDR3 protein: CSASRGGRGYGYTF. For the CDR3, the DNA is TGCAGTGCTAGTAGGGGGGGTAGAGGTTATGGCTACACCTTC. The gene calls are TRBV20-1 and TRBJ1-2, with D perhaps TRBD1 (6 bases). Trimming removed 3 bases at V and 5 bases at J, with 16 bases between. The CDR3 runs to 14 residues. Germline V CDR1 and CDR2: DFQATT, SNEGSKA (reference sequence).

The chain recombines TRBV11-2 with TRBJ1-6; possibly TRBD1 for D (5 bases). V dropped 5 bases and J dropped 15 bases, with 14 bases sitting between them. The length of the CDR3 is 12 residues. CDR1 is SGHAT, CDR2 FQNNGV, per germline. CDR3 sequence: CASSLVPQGLHF. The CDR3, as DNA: TGTGCCAGCAGCCTGGTTCCCCAGGGCCTCCACTTT. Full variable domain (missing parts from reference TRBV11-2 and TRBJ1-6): EAGVAQSPRYKIIEKRQSVAFWCNPISGHATLYWYQQILGQGPKLLIQFQNNGVVDDSQLPKDRFSAERLKGVDSTLKIQPAKLEDSAVYLCASSLVPQGLHFGNGTRLTVT.

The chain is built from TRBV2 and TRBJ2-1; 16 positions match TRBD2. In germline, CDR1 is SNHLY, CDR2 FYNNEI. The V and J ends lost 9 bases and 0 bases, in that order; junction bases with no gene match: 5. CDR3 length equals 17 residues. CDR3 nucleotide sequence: TGTGCCAGATCGGGACTAGCGGGAGGGAGCTCCTACAATGAGCAGTTCTTC. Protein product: CARSGLAGGSSYNEQFF. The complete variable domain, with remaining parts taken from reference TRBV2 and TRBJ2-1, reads EPEVTQTPSHQVTQMGQEVILRCVPISNHLYFYWYRQILGQKVEFLVSFYNNEISEKSEIFDDQFSVERPDGSNFTLKIRSTKLEDSAMYFCARSGLAGGSSYNEQFFGPGTRLTVL.

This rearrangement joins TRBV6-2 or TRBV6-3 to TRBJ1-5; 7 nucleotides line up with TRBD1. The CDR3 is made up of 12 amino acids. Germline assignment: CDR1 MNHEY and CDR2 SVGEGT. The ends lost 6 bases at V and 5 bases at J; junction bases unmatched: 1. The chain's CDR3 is CASSDRDQPQHF. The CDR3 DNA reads TGTGCCAGCAGCGACAGGGATCAGCCCCAGCATTTT.